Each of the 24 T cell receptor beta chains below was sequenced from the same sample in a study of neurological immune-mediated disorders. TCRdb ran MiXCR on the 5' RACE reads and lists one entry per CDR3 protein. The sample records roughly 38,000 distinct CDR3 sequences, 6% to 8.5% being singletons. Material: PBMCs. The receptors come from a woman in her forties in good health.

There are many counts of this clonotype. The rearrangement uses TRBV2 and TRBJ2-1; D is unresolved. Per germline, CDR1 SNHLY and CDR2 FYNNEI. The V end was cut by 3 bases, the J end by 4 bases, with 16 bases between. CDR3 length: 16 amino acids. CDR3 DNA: TGTGCCAGCAGTGAGAGAGGCCGGTCCTATTACAATGAGCAGTTCTTC. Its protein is CASSERGRSYYNEQFF.

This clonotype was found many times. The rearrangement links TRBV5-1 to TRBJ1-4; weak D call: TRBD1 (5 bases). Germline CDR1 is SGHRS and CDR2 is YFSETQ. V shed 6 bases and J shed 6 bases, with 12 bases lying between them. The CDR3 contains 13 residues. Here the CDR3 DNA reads TGCGCCAGCACCCCGGGGCCACATGAAAAACTGTTTTTT. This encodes CASTPGPHEKLFF.

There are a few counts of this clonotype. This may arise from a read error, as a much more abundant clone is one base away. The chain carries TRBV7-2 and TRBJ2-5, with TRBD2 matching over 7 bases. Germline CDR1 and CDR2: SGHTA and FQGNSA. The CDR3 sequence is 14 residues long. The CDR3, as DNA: TGTGTCAGCAGCCTAATCCAGCGGGGCGAGACCCAGTACTTC. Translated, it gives CVSSLIQRGETQYF.

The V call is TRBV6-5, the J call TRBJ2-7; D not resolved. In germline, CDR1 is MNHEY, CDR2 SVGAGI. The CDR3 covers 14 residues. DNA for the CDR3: TGTGCCAACAGTTTGCTCGACTGTTCCTACGAGCAGTATGTC. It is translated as CANSLLDCSYEQYV.

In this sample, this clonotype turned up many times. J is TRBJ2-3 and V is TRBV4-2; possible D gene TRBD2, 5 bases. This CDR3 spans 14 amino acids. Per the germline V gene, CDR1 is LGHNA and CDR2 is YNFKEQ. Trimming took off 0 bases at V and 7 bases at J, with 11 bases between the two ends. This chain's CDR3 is CASSQDGSRNTQYF. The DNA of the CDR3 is TGTGCCAGCAGCCAAGATGGGAGTAGAAATACGCAGTATTTT.

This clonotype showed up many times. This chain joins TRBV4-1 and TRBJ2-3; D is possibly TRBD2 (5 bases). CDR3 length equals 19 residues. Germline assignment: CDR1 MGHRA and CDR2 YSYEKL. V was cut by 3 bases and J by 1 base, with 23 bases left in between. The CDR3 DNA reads TGCGCCAGCAGCCAGGACCCCTCAATTCGGGGATGGGGCACAGATACGCAGTATTTT. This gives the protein CASSQDPSIRGWGTDTQYF.

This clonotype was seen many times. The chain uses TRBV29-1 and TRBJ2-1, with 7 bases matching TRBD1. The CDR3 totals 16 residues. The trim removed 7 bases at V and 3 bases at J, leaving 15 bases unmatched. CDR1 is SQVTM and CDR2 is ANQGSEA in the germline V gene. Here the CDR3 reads CSGARSDRPGYNEQFF. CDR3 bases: TGCAGCGGGGCCCGTTCGGACAGGCCCGGCTACAATGAGCAGTTCTTC.

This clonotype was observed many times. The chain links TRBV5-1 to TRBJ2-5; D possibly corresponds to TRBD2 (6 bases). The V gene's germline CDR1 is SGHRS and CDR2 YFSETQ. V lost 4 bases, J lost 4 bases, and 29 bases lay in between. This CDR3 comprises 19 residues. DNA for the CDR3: TGCGCCAGCAGCCCGGGAGCTGGCCGCGGTAGAGCGGGTATAGAGACCCAGTACTTC. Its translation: CASSPGAGRGRAGIETQYF.

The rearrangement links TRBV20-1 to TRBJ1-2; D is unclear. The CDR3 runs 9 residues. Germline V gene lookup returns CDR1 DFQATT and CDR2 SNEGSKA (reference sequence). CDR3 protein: CRADYGYTF. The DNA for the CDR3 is TGCAGGGCAGACTATGGCTACACCTTC.

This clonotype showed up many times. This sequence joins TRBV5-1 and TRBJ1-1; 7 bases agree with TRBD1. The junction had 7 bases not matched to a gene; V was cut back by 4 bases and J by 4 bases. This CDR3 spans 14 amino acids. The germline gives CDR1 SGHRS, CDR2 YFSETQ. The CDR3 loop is CASSATGQSTEAFF. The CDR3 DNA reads TGCGCCAGCAGCGCGACAGGGCAGAGCACTGAAGCTTTCTTT.

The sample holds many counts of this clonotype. CDR3 sequence reads: CASSLDMGQEMNTEAFF. CDR3 DNA sequence: TGTGCCAGCAGTTTAGATATGGGACAAGAGATGAACACTGAAGCTTTCTTT. This chain links TRBV12-3 or TRBV12-4 with TRBJ1-1; a possible D gene is TRBD1 (6 bases). Trimming took 1 base from V and 0 from J, leaving 15 bases between them. The CDR3 covers 17 residues.

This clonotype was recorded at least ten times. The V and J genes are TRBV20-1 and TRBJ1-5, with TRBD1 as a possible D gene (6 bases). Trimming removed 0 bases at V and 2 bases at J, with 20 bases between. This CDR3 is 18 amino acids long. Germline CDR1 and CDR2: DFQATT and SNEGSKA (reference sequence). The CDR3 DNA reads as TGCAGTGCTAGAGATTTGACAGGAGTAAGGGCTCGCAATCAGCCCCAGCATTTT. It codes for CSARDLTGVRARNQPQHF.

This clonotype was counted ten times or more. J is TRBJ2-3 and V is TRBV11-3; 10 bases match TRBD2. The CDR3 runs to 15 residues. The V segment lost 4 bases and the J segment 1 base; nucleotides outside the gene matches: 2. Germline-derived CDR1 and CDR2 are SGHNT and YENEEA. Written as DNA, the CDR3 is TGTGCCAGCAGCTCCCTAGCGGGGGGCACAGATACGCAGTATTTT. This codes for CASSSLAGGTDTQYF.

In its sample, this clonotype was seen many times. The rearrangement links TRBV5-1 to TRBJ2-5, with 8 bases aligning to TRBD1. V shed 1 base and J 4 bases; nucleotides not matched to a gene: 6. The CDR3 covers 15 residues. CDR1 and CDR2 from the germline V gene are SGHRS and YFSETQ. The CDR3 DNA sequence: TGCGCCAGCAGCTTGTTAGGCGACAGGGGAGAGACCCAGTACTTC. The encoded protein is CASSLLGDRGETQYF.

The CDR3 DNA sequence: TGTGCCAGCAGCTTAGTCGTAGGGTTGAACACTGAAGCTTTCTTT. This translates into CASSLVVGLNTEAFF. J is TRBJ1-1 and V is TRBV7-9; D gene ambiguous. The CDR3 is 15 residues long. V shed 1 base and J shed 0 bases, with 9 bases lying between them. Per the germline V gene, CDR1 is SEHNR and CDR2 is FQNEAQ (reference sequence).

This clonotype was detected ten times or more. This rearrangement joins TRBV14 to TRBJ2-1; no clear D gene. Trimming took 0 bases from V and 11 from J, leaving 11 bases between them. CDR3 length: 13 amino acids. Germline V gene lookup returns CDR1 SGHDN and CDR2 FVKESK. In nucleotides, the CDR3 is TGTGCCAGCAGCCAAGATCCAGCCAGTCAGCAGTTCTTC. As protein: CASSQDPASQQFF.

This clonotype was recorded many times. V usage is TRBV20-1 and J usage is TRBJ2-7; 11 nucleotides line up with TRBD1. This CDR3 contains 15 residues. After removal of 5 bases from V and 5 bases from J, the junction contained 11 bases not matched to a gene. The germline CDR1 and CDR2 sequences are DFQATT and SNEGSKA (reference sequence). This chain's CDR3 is CSAPRGTGGSDEQYF. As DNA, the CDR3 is TGCAGTGCTCCGCGCGGGACAGGGGGATCCGACGAGCAGTACTTC.

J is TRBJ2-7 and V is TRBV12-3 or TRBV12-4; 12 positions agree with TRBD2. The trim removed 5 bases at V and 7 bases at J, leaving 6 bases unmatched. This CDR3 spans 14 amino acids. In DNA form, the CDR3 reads TGTGCCAGCAGTCCTAGCGGGGGGGCCGGGGAGCAGTACTTC. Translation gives CASSPSGGAGEQYF.

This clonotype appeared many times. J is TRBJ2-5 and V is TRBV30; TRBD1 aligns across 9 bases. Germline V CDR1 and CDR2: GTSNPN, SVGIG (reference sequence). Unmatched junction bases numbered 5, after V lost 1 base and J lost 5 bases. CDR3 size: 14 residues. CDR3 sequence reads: CAWSDGTGIETQYF. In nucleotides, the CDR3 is TGTGCCTGGAGTGACGGGACAGGGATTGAGACCCAGTACTTC.

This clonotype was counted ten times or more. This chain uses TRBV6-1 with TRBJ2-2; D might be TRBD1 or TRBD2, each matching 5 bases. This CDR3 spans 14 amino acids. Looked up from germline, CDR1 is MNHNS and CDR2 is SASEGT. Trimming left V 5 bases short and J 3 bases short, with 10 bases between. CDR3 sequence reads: CASSWDPHTGELFF. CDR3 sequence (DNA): TGTGCCAGCAGTTGGGACCCACACACCGGGGAGCTGTTTTTT.

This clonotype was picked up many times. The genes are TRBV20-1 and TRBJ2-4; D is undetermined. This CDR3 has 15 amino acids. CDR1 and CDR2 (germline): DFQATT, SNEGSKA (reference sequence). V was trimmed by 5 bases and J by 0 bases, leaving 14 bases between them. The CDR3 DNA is TGCAGTGCTTGGGGTGGTGAACTAGCCAAAAACATTCAGTACTTC. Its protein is CSAWGGELAKNIQYF.

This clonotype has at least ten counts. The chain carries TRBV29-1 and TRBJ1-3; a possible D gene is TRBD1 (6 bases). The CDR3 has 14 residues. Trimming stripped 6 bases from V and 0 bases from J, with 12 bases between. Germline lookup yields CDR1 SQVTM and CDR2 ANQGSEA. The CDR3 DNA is TGCAGCGTGGCCAAGGGGGGCTCTGGAAACACCATATATTTT. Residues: CSVAKGGSGNTIYF.

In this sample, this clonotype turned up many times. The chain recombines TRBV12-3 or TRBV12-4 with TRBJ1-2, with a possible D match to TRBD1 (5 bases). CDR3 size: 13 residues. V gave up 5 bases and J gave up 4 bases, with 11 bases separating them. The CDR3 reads CASSRGLGYGYTF. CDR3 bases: TGTGCCAGCAGTCGGGGACTGGGCTATGGCTACACCTTC.

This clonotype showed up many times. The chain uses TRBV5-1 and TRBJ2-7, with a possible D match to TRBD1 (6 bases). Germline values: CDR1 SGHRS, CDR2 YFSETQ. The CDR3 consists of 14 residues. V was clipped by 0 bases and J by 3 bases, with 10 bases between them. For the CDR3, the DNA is TGCGCCAGCAGCTTGGAACAGGGAAACTACGAGCAGTACTTC. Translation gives CASSLEQGNYEQYF.